One sample yielded the 30 T cell receptor beta chains listed below, sequenced in a study of blood T cell repertoires in COVID-19. Only in-frame clones appear in the TCRdb table, and some are missing; sequencing was by immunoSEQ multiplex PCR. The table lists about 440,000 clones, roughly 88% of them singletons. Sequenced sample: peripheral blood. The receptors come from a woman between 45 and 65 years old with COVID-19, enrolled during active disease.

The chain uses TRBV30 and TRBJ1-1, with D tentatively TRBD1 (6 bases). Germline V gene sequence: CDR1 GTSNPN, CDR2 SVGIG (reference sequence). This CDR3 has 13 residues. V gave up 4 bases and J gave up 4 bases, with 13 bases separating them. CDR3 residues: CAWTVGQPTEAFF. The CDR3 nucleotides read TGTGCCTGGACGGTAGGACAGCCCACTGAAGCTTTCTTT.

The chain employs TRBV19 and TRBJ2-7, with 9 bases fitting TRBD2. V lost 8 bases and J lost 3; bases outside the gene matches: 11. Germline CDR1 reads LNHDA; CDR2 reads SQIVND (reference sequence). The CDR3 is 15 residues long. CDR3: CASSLGRGGDYEQYF. DNA of the CDR3: TGTGCCAGTTCTTTAGGTCGCGGGGGGGACTACGAGCAGTACTTC.

The chain links TRBV7-8 to TRBJ2-3, with TRBD1 matching over 9 bases. The ends lost 6 bases at V and 5 bases at J; junction bases unmatched: 6. CDR1 SGHVS and CDR2 FQNEAQ come from the germline V gene. The CDR3 extends over 14 amino acids. The CDR3 loop reads CASRGTGLGDTQYF. CDR3 DNA sequence: TGTGCCAGCAGAGGGACAGGGTTAGGAGATACGCAGTATTTT.

The genes are TRBV12-3 or TRBV12-4 and TRBJ1-2; D remains ambiguous. The CDR3 spans 12 residues. V shed 8 bases and J shed 2 bases, with 9 bases lying between them. The CDR3 sequence is CASSQMNYGYTF. The CDR3 DNA reads as TGTGCCAGCTCCCAAATGAACTATGGCTACACCTTC.

Notes on this clone: The sample has other DNA sequences that encode this CDR3 too. The gene calls are TRBV28 and TRBJ1-2; 9 nucleotides align to TRBD1. Unmatched junction bases numbered 6, after V lost 5 bases and J lost 8 bases. Germline loops: CDR1 MDHEN, CDR2 SYDVKM. The CDR3 sequence is 13 residues long. CDR3 bases: TGTGCCAGCAGTCAGACAGGGGGGGGCGGCTACACCTTC. This translates into CASSQTGGGGYTF.

This clone was seen just once. This chain connects TRBV12-3 or TRBV12-4 to TRBJ1-1; perhaps TRBD1 as D (6 bases). There are 13 residues in the CDR3. V was trimmed by 0 bases and J by 11 bases, leaving 13 bases between them. The CDR3 nucleotides read TGTGCCAGCAGTTTAGCGGGACACCGTTTGGCTTTCTTT. It is translated as CASSLAGHRLAFF.

This rearrangement joins TRBV10-3 to TRBJ2-1; D gene ambiguous. The V and J ends lost 2 bases and 1 base respectively, with 9 bases between them. The CDR3 extends over 15 amino acids. Germline CDR1 reads ENHRY; CDR2 reads SYGVKD. In DNA, the CDR3 is TGTGCCATCAGTGAGACGGCGGAATCCTACAATGAGCAGTTCTTC. It is translated as CAISETAESYNEQFF.

This clone showed up just a few times. V gene TRBV6-1 combines with J gene TRBJ1-2; D possibly corresponds to TRBD1 (5 bases). Looked up from germline, CDR1 is MNHNS and CDR2 is SASEGT. The CDR3 is made up of 13 amino acids. Trimming stripped 2 bases from V and 3 bases from J, with 7 bases between. In nucleotides, the CDR3 is TGTGCCAGCAGTGAATCAGGGTACTATGGCTACACCTTC. Protein: CASSESGYYGYTF.

The J gene is TRBJ2-2, the V gene TRBV5-1, with D possibly being TRBD1 (5 bases). Trimming cost V 0 bases and J 4 bases, with 10 bases left between them. This CDR3 is built from 15 residues. Germline CDR1 is SGHRS and CDR2 is YFSETQ. This chain's CDR3 is CASSLDQGSTGELFF. The CDR3 nucleotides read TGCGCCAGCAGCTTGGACCAGGGTAGCACCGGGGAGCTGTTTTTT.

J is TRBJ2-7 and V is TRBV30, with a possible D match to TRBD2 (5 bases). Germline loops: CDR1 GTSNPN, CDR2 SVGIG (reference sequence). V lost 4 bases and J lost 2, with 18 bases in between. The CDR3 is 15 amino acids. The CDR3 region has the DNA TGTGCCTGGACCACCCCGAGGGCGGTGACCTACGAGCAGTACTTC. Translation: CAWTTPRAVTYEQYF.

Turning to this clone: The same CDR3 arises from other DNA sequences in this sample as well. The chain uses TRBV27 and TRBJ2-1; 7 nucleotides align to TRBD2. The V gene end was trimmed by 6 bases and the J gene end by 7 bases; junction bases not matched to a gene: 6. Germline V gives CDR1 MNHEY, CDR2 SMNVEV (reference sequence). The CDR3 totals 13 residues. The CDR3 DNA follows: TGTGCCAGCAGCCCCTCCGGGGGGAATGAGCAGTTCTTC. Amino acid sequence: CASSPSGGNEQFF.

This clone was seen once. V and J are TRBV9 and TRBJ2-7, with 10 bases that match TRBD2. CDR1 SGDLS and CDR2 YYNGEE come from the germline V gene. The CDR3 is 15 amino acids. The ends lost 4 bases at V and 0 bases at J; junction bases unmatched: 4. The CDR3 bases are TGTGCCAGCAGCCCCCGGACTAGCGGCTCCTACGAGCAGTACTTC. This translates into CASSPRTSGSYEQYF. Full variable domain (missing parts from reference TRBV9 and TRBJ2-7): DSGVTQTPKHLITATGQRVTLRCSPRSGDLSVYWYQQSLDQGLQFLIQYYNGEERAKGNILERFSAQQFPDLHSELNLSSLELGDSALYFCASSPRTSGSYEQYFGPGTRLTVT.

The gene calls are TRBV5-1 and TRBJ2-1, with D perhaps TRBD1 (5 bases). Trimming cost V 2 bases and J 4 bases, with 13 bases left between them. Germline V CDR1 and CDR2: SGHRS, YFSETQ. The CDR3 has 15 residues. This CDR3 is CASSFSQGVYNEQFF. The CDR3 nucleotides are TGCGCCAGCAGCTTCTCTCAGGGCGTTTACAATGAGCAGTTCTTC.

The chain is built from TRBV27 and TRBJ2-1; 15 nucleotides agree with TRBD2. The trim removed 2 bases at V and 10 bases at J, leaving 3 bases unmatched. Germline loops: CDR1 MNHEY, CDR2 SMNVEV (reference sequence). The CDR3 length is 15 residues. This chain's CDR3 is CASSLSGTSGGEQFF. The CDR3 coding sequence is TGTGCCAGCAGTTTAAGTGGGACTAGCGGGGGGGAGCAGTTCTTC.

Remarks on this clone: At the DNA level, this CDR3 is encoded by other sequences in the same sample as well. This sequence joins TRBV9 and TRBJ1-2, with D possibly TRBD1 on 6 matching bases. Germline lookup yields CDR1 SGDLS and CDR2 YYNGEE. The CDR3 is made up of 14 amino acids. V was clipped by 0 bases and J by 5 bases, with 11 bases between them. The CDR3 here is CASSVEGVGYGYTF. DNA of the CDR3: TGTGCCAGCAGCGTAGAGGGGGTAGGGTATGGCTACACCTTC. The whole variable domain, remainder taken from reference TRBV9 and TRBJ1-2, is DSGVTQTPKHLITATGQRVTLRCSPRSGDLSVYWYQQSLDQGLQFLIQYYNGEERAKGNILERFSAQQFPDLHSELNLSSLELGDSALYFCASSVEGVGYGYTFGSGTRLTVV.

The chain carries TRBV5-4 and TRBJ1-2, with 8 bases that match TRBD1. After removal of 4 bases from V and 6 bases from J, the junction contained 5 bases not matched to a gene. The germline V gene encodes CDR1 SGHNT and CDR2 YYREEE (reference sequence). This CDR3 contains 13 residues. This CDR3 reads CASSPQGEHGYTF. The DNA for the CDR3 is TGTGCCAGCAGCCCACAGGGGGAGCATGGCTACACCTTC.

The rearrangement links TRBV24-1 to TRBJ2-1; perhaps TRBD1 as D (6 bases). The germline V gene has CDR1 KGHDR and CDR2 SFDVKD. V gave up 2 bases and J gave up 6 bases, with 19 bases separating them. The CDR3 is made up of 17 amino acids. Here the CDR3 reads CATSDSRSGVSFNEQFF. The CDR3 coding sequence is TGTGCCACCAGTGATTCCCGATCAGGGGTATCTTTCAATGAGCAGTTCTTC.

This chain connects TRBV30 to TRBJ1-2, with D possibly matching TRBD1 (5 bases). CDR3 length equals 10 residues. The germline V gene has CDR1 GTSNPN and CDR2 SVGIG (reference sequence). Trimming shortened V by 6 bases and J by 8 bases, and 10 bases separated the two germline ends. The CDR3 sequence is CACSREGYTF. The DNA for the CDR3 is TGTGCCTGCAGCAGGGAAGGCTACACCTTC.

CDR3 loop: CAWSVRRSSYEQYF. In DNA form, the CDR3 reads TGTGCCTGGAGTGTACGTCGGAGCTCCTACGAGCAGTACTTC. The chain couples TRBV30 to TRBJ2-7, with D unresolved. The CDR3 has 14 residues. V was cut by 0 bases and J by 0 bases, with 9 bases left in between. Germline CDR1 and CDR2: GTSNPN and SVGIG (reference sequence).

The chain carries TRBV7-9 and TRBJ1-1, with a tentative D call TRBD1 (5 bases). CDR3 length equals 11 residues. Per germline, CDR1 SEHNR and CDR2 FQNEAQ (reference sequence). Trimming stripped 7 bases from V and 6 bases from J, with 9 bases between. The CDR3 DNA reads as TGTGCCAGCAAATCAGGGCCTGAAGCTTTCTTT. Its translation is CASKSGPEAFF.

This clone was observed once. The gene calls are TRBV5-6 and TRBJ2-1, with TRBD2 identical over 8 bases. V trimming: 6 bases; J trimming: 8 bases; junction bases outside the gene matches: 16. Germline CDR1 and CDR2: SGHDT and YYEEEE. The CDR3 covers 16 residues. The CDR3 is CASTPESGGPSDEQFF. CDR3 coding DNA: TGTGCCAGCACCCCCGAAAGCGGGGGCCCGTCGGATGAGCAGTTCTTC.

Comment on this clone: Its ends do not fully match the called genes, so a read error is possible. This chain connects TRBV27 to TRBJ2-3; D ambiguous. Germline V gives CDR1 MNHEY, CDR2 SMNVEV (reference sequence). This CDR3 spans 13 amino acids. This CDR3 is CAISSFGTDTQYF. The CDR3 DNA is TGTGCCATCAGTTCGTTTGGCACAGATACGCAGTATTTT.

V is TRBV11-3 and J is TRBJ1-3; D call uncertain. The CDR3 runs to 14 residues. The V end lost 5 bases, the J end lost 2 bases, and 10 bases lay between the germline ends. Germline CDR1 SGHNT, CDR2 YENEEA. The CDR3 region is CASSLGSTGNTIYF. The CDR3 DNA sequence: TGTGCCAGCAGCCTGGGGAGTACTGGAAACACCATATATTTT.

This clone has just a few counts. V and J are TRBV12-3 or TRBV12-4 and TRBJ1-1; D is ambiguous. The CDR3 is 13 amino acids. V was shortened by 6 bases and J by 7 bases, with 15 bases between the two germline ends. The CDR3 region is CASRREGDVEAFF. CDR3 nucleotides: TGTGCCAGCAGGAGGGAGGGAGACGTTGAAGCTTTCTTT.

This clone was found a few times. The rearrangement joins TRBV5-4 to TRBJ1-5, with TRBD1 matching over 12 bases. J was trimmed by 3 bases and V by 4 bases; bases with no gene match: 11. Germline loops: CDR1 SGHNT, CDR2 YYREEE (reference sequence). CDR3 length equals 18 residues. CDR3 bases: TGTGCCAGCAGCCCCGGTCCGGGACAGGGGGCAGACAATCAGCCCCAGCATTTT. This codes for CASSPGPGQGADNQPQHF.

This clone was seen only once. The V and J genes are TRBV7-6 and TRBJ1-2; 8 bases align to TRBD1. Germline-derived CDR1 and CDR2 are SGHVS and FNYEAQ. The CDR3 is made up of 15 amino acids. Trimming took 1 base from V and 1 from J; bases not matched to a gene: 2. CDR3 amino acids: CASSLGQGLNYGYTF. As DNA, the CDR3 is TGTGCCAGCAGCTTAGGACAGGGGCTTAACTATGGCTACACCTTC.

The rearrangement joins TRBV9 to TRBJ1-3; 8 nucleotides line up with TRBD1. Per the germline V gene, CDR1 is SGDLS and CDR2 is YYNGEE. V lost 0 bases and J lost 2; bases outside the gene matches: 1. The CDR3 contains 15 residues. CDR3 bases: TGTGCCAGCAGCGTAGGGACAGGGACTGGAAACACCATATATTTT. Translated: CASSVGTGTGNTIYF.

The sample holds a few counts of this clone. This rearrangement joins TRBV19 to TRBJ1-1; TRBD1 aligns across 8 bases. The CDR3 has 14 residues. Germline lookup yields CDR1 LNHDA and CDR2 SQIVND (reference sequence). Trimming at V came to 3 bases and at J to 5 bases, leaving 5 bases not matched to a gene. CDR3 region: CASSIDRGRTEAFF. The CDR3 DNA is TGTGCCAGTAGTATCGACAGGGGAAGAACTGAAGCTTTCTTT. Full variable domain (rest looked up from reference TRBV19 and TRBJ1-1): DGGITQSPKYLFRKEGQNVTLSCEQNLNHDAMYWYRQDPGQGLRLIYYSQIVNDFQKGDIAEGYSVSREKKESFPLTVTSAQKNPTAFYLCASSIDRGRTEAFFGQGTRLTVV.

The chain employs TRBV5-1 and TRBJ1-2; the D gene is possibly TRBD1 (5 bases). Trimming took off 0 bases at V and 8 bases at J, with 14 bases between the two ends. This CDR3 is 14 amino acids long. Germline CDR1 and CDR2: SGHRS and YFSETQ. CDR3: CASSLVVGAGGYTF. The CDR3 DNA reads TGCGCCAGCAGCTTGGTTGTCGGGGCGGGAGGCTACACCTTC.

The chain has TRBV19 and TRBJ2-3, with D uncertain. Germline values: CDR1 LNHDA, CDR2 SQIVND (reference sequence). Trimming removed 1 base from V and 1 base from J, with 12 bases in between. The CDR3 has 16 residues. This chain's CDR3 is CASSIGQALGTDTQYF. The CDR3 DNA follows: TGTGCCAGTAGTATAGGTCAAGCCCTGGGCACAGATACGCAGTATTTT. The full variable domain, its missing parts supplied by reference TRBV19 and TRBJ2-3, is DGGITQSPKYLFRKEGQNVTLSCEQNLNHDAMYWYRQDPGQGLRLIYYSQIVNDFQKGDIAEGYSVSREKKESFPLTVTSAQKNPTAFYLCASSIGQALGTDTQYFGPGTRLTVL.